This T cell receptor (beta chain) is drawn from a study of cytomegalovirus exposure and HLA in healthy donors. Deletions cut 6 bases from V and 3 bases from J, with 3 bases between. The CDR3 runs to 11 residues. CDR1 MDHEN and CDR2 SYDVKM come from the germline V gene. A remark on this clone: Antigen unknown.

The data were produced by immunoSEQ multiplex PCR, yet TCRdb's version contains in-frame clones alone and is incomplete. The table has hundreds of thousands of clones, about 88% seen once. Regarding the study as a whole: Confirmation in vitro established that a few CMV-associated chains were specific for CMV antigens.

The sample consisted of PBMCs. This clonotype originated in a man aged 18 to 29 in good health and CMV-seropositive. The rearrangement joins TRBV28 to TRBJ1-5; D remains unclear. The CDR3 bases are TGTGCCAGCAGCTACAATCAGCCCCAGCATTTT. Amino acid sequence: CASSYNQPQHF.